This T cell receptor (beta chain) derives from a study of blood T cell repertoires in COVID-19. Each participant's cohort was designated according to participant-reported clinical history. Trimming cost V 6 bases and J 8 bases, with 16 bases left between them. The CDR3 runs 14 residues. Germline V CDR1 and CDR2: ENHRY, SYGVKD. Original handling: Amplification from reference gene primers served as the basis for estimated nucleated cell counts. TCRdb keeps only in-frame clones here, not all; method: immunoSEQ multiplex PCR. D and trimming were read from the DNA, whereas the V and J calls and clone size are those reported in that table. This sample has roughly 450,000 clones, with about 90% found just once.

The receptor was isolated from a man between 18 and 35 years old who had recovered from COVID-19. Sequencing was done on a sample of PBMCs or T cells enriched from blood (not recorded which). This chain links TRBV10-3 with TRBJ1-4, with D maybe TRBD1 (6 bases). CDR3 in amino acids: CAISNVGQSEKLFF. For the CDR3, the DNA is TGTGCCATCAGCAACGTAGGACAGTCGGAAAAACTGTTTTTT.